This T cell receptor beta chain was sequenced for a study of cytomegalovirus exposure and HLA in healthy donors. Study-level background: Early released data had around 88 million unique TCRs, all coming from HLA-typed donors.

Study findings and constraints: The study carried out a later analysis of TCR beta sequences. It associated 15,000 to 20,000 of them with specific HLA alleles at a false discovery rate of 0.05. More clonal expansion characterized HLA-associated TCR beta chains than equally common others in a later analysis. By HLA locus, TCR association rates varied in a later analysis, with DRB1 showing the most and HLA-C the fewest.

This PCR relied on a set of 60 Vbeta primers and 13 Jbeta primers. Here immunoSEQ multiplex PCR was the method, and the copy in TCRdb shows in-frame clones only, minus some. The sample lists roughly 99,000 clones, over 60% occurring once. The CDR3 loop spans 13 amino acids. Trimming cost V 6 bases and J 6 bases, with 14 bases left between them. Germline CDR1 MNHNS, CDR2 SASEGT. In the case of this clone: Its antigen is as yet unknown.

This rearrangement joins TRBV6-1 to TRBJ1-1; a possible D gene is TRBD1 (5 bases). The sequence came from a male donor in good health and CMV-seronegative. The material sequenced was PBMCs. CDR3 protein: CASSFVGGAEAFF. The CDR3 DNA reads TGTGCCAGCAGCTTCGTGGGGGGGGCTGAAGCTTTCTTT.